This TCR beta chain was recorded in a study of radiation and T cells in renal cell carcinoma. In germline, CDR1 is SGHNT, CDR2 YYREEE (reference sequence). The V end lost 1 base, the J end lost 2 bases, and 13 bases lay between the germline ends. This CDR3 is 17 amino acids long. Clones were sequenced by immunoSEQ multiplex PCR, and TCRdb holds only the in-frame ones, with some missing. The top ten hold approximately 11% of the sample, which has about 170,000 clones, around 89% seen once. The time point denotes: blood 4 weeks post-SBRT, at nephrectomy. As to treatment: 15 Gy SBRT to primary tumor, nephrectomy 4 weeks later. Nephrectomy followed 15 Gy stereotactic body radiation by 4 weeks. Blood was sampled at baseline, 2 weeks and 4 weeks after SBRT.

This receptor was obtained from a woman aged 45-59 years with renal cell carcinoma. This chain uses TRBV5-4 with TRBJ1-6; D is perhaps TRBD1 (6 bases). Here the sequenced sample was blood, taken from a patient whose treatment included radiotherapy and nephrectomy. DNA for the CDR3: TGTGCCAGCAGCTTGAAACAGGGTGTCGCCTATAATTCACCCCTCCACTTT. It translates to CASSLKQGVAYNSPLHF.